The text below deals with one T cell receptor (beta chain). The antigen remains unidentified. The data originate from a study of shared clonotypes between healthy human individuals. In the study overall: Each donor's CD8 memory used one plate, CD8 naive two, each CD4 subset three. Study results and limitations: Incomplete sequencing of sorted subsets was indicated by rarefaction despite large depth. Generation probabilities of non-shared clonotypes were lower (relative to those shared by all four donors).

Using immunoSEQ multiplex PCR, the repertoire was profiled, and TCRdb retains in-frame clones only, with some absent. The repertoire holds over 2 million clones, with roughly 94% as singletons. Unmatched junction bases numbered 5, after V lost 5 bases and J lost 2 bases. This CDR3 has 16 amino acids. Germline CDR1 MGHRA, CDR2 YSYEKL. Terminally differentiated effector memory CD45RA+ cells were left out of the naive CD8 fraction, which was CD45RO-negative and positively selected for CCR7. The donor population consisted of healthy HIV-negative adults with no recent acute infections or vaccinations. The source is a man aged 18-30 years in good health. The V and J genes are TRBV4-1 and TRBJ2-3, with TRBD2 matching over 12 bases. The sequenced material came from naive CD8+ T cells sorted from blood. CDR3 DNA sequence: TGCGCCAGCAGCTCCTGGACTAGCGGGGACACAGATACGCAGTATTTT. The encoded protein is CASSSWTSGDTDTQYF.